This is a list of T cell receptor beta chains from one sample in a study of naive and memory T cell subsets. TCRdb analysed the UMI-ligation and nested PCR reads with MiXCR anew, one entry per CDR3 protein. The data hold 98,000 or so distinct CDR3 sequences, with roughly 15% observed a single time. The sequenced sample was naive CD8+ T cells from blood. The receptors here all came from a human donor in good health. Both conserved end residues are part of each CDR3. The D gene is left open where the match is weak. Clone size is not always given. Where it is, it says once, few, many or a class for expanded clones.

TRBJ2-1,16,few,TRBV4-1,TRBD2,TGCGCCAGCAGCCAAGTGGGGCGGGGGGCCTACAATGAGCAGTTCTTC,CASSQVGRGAYNEQFF
TRBJ2-1,15,.,TRBV7-9,TRBD2,TGTGCCAGCAGTACCCTAGCGGGACTCAACAATGAGCAGTTCTTC,CASSTLAGLNNEQFF
TRBJ2-4,15,many,TRBV2,.,TGTGCCAGCAGTGATGAACGTAAGGATTGGTACATTCAGTACTTC,CASSDERKDWYIQYF
TRBJ1-5,15,many,TRBV6-5,.,TGTGCCAGCAGGCCCCACCGGGACAGCAATCAGCCCCAGCATTTT,CASRPHRDSNQPQHF
TRBJ2-7,14,.,TRBV27,.,TGTGCCAGTCACAAACATGAATCTTTTTACGAGCAGTACTTC,CASHKHESFYEQYF
TRBJ1-1,14,few,TRBV12-3/TRBV12-4,TRBD1,TGTGCCAGCAGCCCTCGACAGGGGCTCACTGAAGCTTTCTTT,CASSPRQGLTEAFF
TRBJ2-7,14,.,TRBV6-2/TRBV6-3,TRBD1,TGTGCCAGCAGTCTGGGACAGGGGGCGGCCGAGCAGTACTTC,CASSLGQGAAEQYF
TRBJ2-7,13,.,TRBV5-1,.,TGCGCCAGCAGCTTGGACCCCTCCTACGAGCAGTACTTC,CASSLDPSYEQYF
TRBJ1-5,15,many,TRBV19,.,TGTGCCAGTAAAGAACACCGCTATAGCAATCAGCCCCAGCATTTT,CASKEHRYSNQPQHF
TRBJ2-1,15,.,TRBV4-3,TRBD2,TGCGCCAGCAGCCCTAGCGGGCCTGACTACAATGAGCAGTTCTTC,CASSPSGPDYNEQFF
TRBJ1-6,12,.,TRBV4-2,.,TGTGCCAGCAGGATCGAGGGGTCACCCCTCCACTTT,CASRIEGSPLHF
TRBJ2-1,12,few,TRBV29-1,.,TGCAGCGTTCTTGTCCTACAGGGTGAGCAGTTCTTC,CSVLVLQGEQFF
TRBJ2-5,13,many,TRBV5-5,.,TGTGCCAGCAGCCCTCCTAGCAGGGAGACCCAGTACTTC,CASSPPSRETQYF
TRBJ1-1,16,many,TRBV4-3,.,TGCGCCAGCAGCCAAGAAGGAGGGGGGATGAACACTGAAGCTTTCTTT,CASSQEGGGMNTEAFF
TRBJ1-6,18,few,TRBV18,.,TGTGCCAGCTCACTAGACAGGACCGGGGATTTTGGACATTCACCCCTCCACTTT,CASSLDRTGDFGHSPLHF
TRBJ2-1,15,many,TRBV10-3,TRBD1,TGTGCCATCAGTGACCCCGGGACAGGGTTGGATGAGCAGTTCTTC,CAISDPGTGLDEQFF
TRBJ2-1,14,few,TRBV12-3/TRBV12-4,TRBD1,TGTGCCAGCAGTTTTAGGGGGCGGAACAATGAGCAGTTCTTC,CASSFRGRNNEQFF
TRBJ1-2,13,.,TRBV4-3,TRBD1,TGCGCCAGCAGTGACAGGGGAGGCTATGGCTACACCTTC,CASSDRGGYGYTF
TRBJ2-3,15,many,TRBV3-1,.,TGTGCCAGCAGCCAAGTAGCGGTAGACACAGATACGCAGTATTTT,CASSQVAVDTDTQYF
TRBJ2-3,13,few,TRBV10-3,TRBD2,TGTGCCATCGGGACTAAGGTTATTGATACGCAGTATTTT,CAIGTKVIDTQYF
TRBJ2-3,17,many,TRBV5-4,.,TGTGCCAGCAGCTTGGCGGCAGAGAACTCTTACACAGATACGCAGTATTTT,CASSLAAENSYTDTQYF
TRBJ1-1,14,few,TRBV9,.,TGTGCCAGCAGCGTGGGGACGATGAACACTGAAGCTTTCTTT,CASSVGTMNTEAFF
TRBJ2-3,13,few,TRBV24-1,.,TGTGCCACCATGACAACGGCTCGCGATACGCAGTATTTT,CATMTTARDTQYF
TRBJ2-3,17,few,TRBV3-1,.,TGTGCCAGCAGCCAAGAAAGGGGAATTTCTAGCACAGATACGCAGTATTTT,CASSQERGISSTDTQYF
TRBJ1-1,13,.,TRBV12-3/TRBV12-4,.,TGTGCCAGCAGTTTTTTTGGGAACACTGAAGCTTTCTTT,CASSFFGNTEAFF
TRBJ1-1,15,few,TRBV19,.,TGTGCCAGTACCGAGGTGGGGTATAGGAACACTGAAGCTTTCTTT,CASTEVGYRNTEAFF
TRBJ1-5,14,many,TRBV5-5,TRBD1,TGTGCCAGCAGCTCGACAGGGGCAGATCAGCCCCAGCATTTT,CASSSTGADQPQHF
TRBJ2-1,15,.,TRBV19,.,TGTGCCAGTAGTATACGCGGGAACTCCTACAATGAGCAGTTCTTC,CASSIRGNSYNEQFF
TRBJ2-5,14,.,TRBV3-1,.,TGTGCCAGCAGCGAGGGCGGTCGCGAAGAGACCCAGTACTTC,CASSEGGREETQYF
TRBJ2-1,13,many,TRBV7-6,.,TGTGCCAGCAGCTTATTGATTCCACCGGGGCAGTTCTTC,CASSLLIPPGQFF